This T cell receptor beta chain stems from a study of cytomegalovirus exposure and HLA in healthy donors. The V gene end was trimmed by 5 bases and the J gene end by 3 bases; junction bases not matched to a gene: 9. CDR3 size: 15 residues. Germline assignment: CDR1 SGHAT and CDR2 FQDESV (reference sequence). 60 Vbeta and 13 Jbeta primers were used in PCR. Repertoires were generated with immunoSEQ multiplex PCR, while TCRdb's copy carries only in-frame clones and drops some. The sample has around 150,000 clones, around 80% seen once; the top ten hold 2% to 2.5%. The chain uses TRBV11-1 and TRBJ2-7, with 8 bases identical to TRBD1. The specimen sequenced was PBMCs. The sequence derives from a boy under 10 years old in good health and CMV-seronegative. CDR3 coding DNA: TGTGCCAGCAGCCCCCCAAGGACAGGGTTCTACGAGCAGTACTTC. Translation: CASSPPRTGFYEQYF.